These 28 T cell receptor beta chains were all obtained from the same sample, sequenced in a study of technical replicates of blood from a handful of donors. Assay used: immunoSEQ multiplex PCR; TCRdb lists only in-frame clones, some missing. The sample lists 100,000 or so clones, less than 96% occurring once. Sequenced material: T cells isolated from PBMCs. The receptors shown here come from a human donor in good health.

V and J are TRBV13 and TRBJ2-3; D is uncertain. CDR1 is PRHDT, CDR2 FYEKMQ, per germline (reference sequence). Trimming took off 1 base at V and 3 bases at J, with 5 bases between the two ends. This CDR3 is 13 amino acids long. CDR3 amino acids: CASSLAETDTQYF. The CDR3 DNA reads as TGTGCCAGCAGCTTAGCGGAGACAGATACGCAGTATTTT.

The rearrangement uses TRBV6-1 and TRBJ2-3; D call uncertain. Trimming removed 6 bases from V and 6 bases from J, with 13 bases in between. This CDR3 comprises 13 residues. Germline lookup yields CDR1 MNHNS and CDR2 SASEGT. CDR3 amino acids: CASRAFTTDTQYF. CDR3 sequence (DNA): TGTGCCAGCAGAGCCTTTACTACGGATACGCAGTATTTT.

This chain connects TRBV25-1 to TRBJ1-1, with no clear D. Germline loops: CDR1 MGHDK, CDR2 SYGVNS. CDR3 length equals 15 residues. V was cut by 3 bases and J by 5 bases, with 16 bases left in between. The CDR3 DNA is TGTGCCAGCAGTGACCGGAGACTAAAGAGGACTGAAGCTTTCTTT. It is translated as CASSDRRLKRTEAFF.

The rearrangement links TRBV28 to TRBJ1-1; 11 bases are a match to TRBD1. Losses at the gene ends were 2 bases for V and 2 bases for J; bases not matched to a gene: 1. The CDR3 extends over 15 amino acids. Germline V lookup: CDR1 MDHEN, CDR2 SYDVKM. The CDR3 reads CASSLGTGGNTEAFF. The CDR3, as DNA: TGTGCCAGCAGTTTAGGGACAGGGGGTAACACTGAAGCTTTCTTT.

The chain has TRBV6-6 and TRBJ1-2; 12 nucleotides agree with TRBD1. The CDR3 loop spans 13 amino acids. CDR1 is MNHNY, CDR2 SVGAGI, per germline (reference sequence). The trim removed 5 bases at V and 9 bases at J, leaving 4 bases unmatched. CDR3 in amino acids: CASSPGQGASYTF. CDR3 DNA sequence: TGTGCCAGCAGTCCGGGACAGGGGGCGAGCTACACCTTC.

The chain has TRBV15 and TRBJ1-1; D gene unclear. There are 13 residues in the CDR3. Germline V CDR1 and CDR2: LNHNV, YYDKDF (reference sequence). V lost 3 bases, J lost 4 bases, and 9 bases lay in between. Here the CDR3 reads CATSSLLSTEAFF. In DNA, the CDR3 is TGTGCCACCAGCAGCCTGTTGAGCACTGAAGCTTTCTTT. The full variable domain, completed using reference TRBV15 and TRBJ1-1, is DAMVIQNPRYQVTQFGKPVTLSCSQTLNHNVMYWYQQKSSQAPKLLFHYYDKDFNNEADTPDNFQSRRPNTSFCFLDIRSPGLGDTAMYLCATSSLLSTEAFFGQGTRLTVV.

This sequence joins TRBV7-9 and TRBJ2-2; maybe TRBD1 (5 bases). There are 14 residues in the CDR3. Trimming stripped 8 bases from V and 3 bases from J, with 13 bases between. Germline values: CDR1 SEHNR, CDR2 FQNEAQ (reference sequence). CDR3 region: CASHRGRDTGELFF. The CDR3 coding sequence is TGTGCCAGCCATAGGGGCAGGGACACCGGGGAGCTGTTTTTT.

This clone came up once. The V and J genes are TRBV19 and TRBJ2-1, with 8 bases fitting TRBD2. The germline V gene has CDR1 LNHDA and CDR2 SQIVND (reference sequence). The CDR3 covers 13 residues. J gave up 7 bases and V 1 base, and 0 bases lay outside the gene matches. CDR3 sequence reads: CASSIVAGNEQFF. The CDR3 region has the DNA TGTGCCAGTAGTATAGTAGCGGGGAATGAGCAGTTCTTC.

The chain couples TRBV28 to TRBJ1-2; D remains unclear. CDR3 length: 12 residues. V shed 2 bases and J shed 8 bases, with 9 bases lying between them. In germline, CDR1 is MDHEN, CDR2 SYDVKM. This chain's CDR3 is CASSLLHSGYTF. CDR3 sequence (DNA): TGTGCCAGCAGTTTACTTCACAGCGGCTACACCTTC.

The chain joins TRBV27 to TRBJ2-7; perhaps TRBD1 as D (5 bases). The germline gives CDR1 MNHEY, CDR2 SMNVEV (reference sequence). Trimming cost V 5 bases and J 2 bases, with 13 bases left between them. The CDR3 totals 14 residues. This CDR3 reads CASSNGHRTYEQYF. CDR3 nucleotide sequence: TGTGCCAGCAGTAACGGACACCGGACCTACGAGCAGTACTTC.

In DNA form, the CDR3 reads TGTGCCAGTAGTATCCTAGCGGGAGGGCACGAGCAGTACTTC. Protein product: CASSILAGGHEQYF. The V gene is TRBV19, the J gene TRBJ2-7, with 12 bases aligning to TRBD2. The germline CDR1 and CDR2 sequences are LNHDA and SQIVND (reference sequence). After removal of 3 bases from V and 5 bases from J, the junction contained 2 bases not matched to a gene. There are 14 residues in the CDR3.

This chain connects TRBV21-1 to TRBJ1-3; the table's D call, TRBD1, was not checked against the DNA. TRBV21-1 is a listed pseudogene. CDR3 size: 16 residues. CDR3 amino acids: CASSITNRGTGNTIYF. The CDR3 DNA reads as TGTGCCAGCAGCATAACGAACAGGGGCACTGGAAACACCATATATTTT.

This clone was found once. The V and J genes are TRBV6-4 and TRBJ2-3; D is possibly TRBD2 (6 bases). V was trimmed by 3 bases and J by 10 bases, leaving 14 bases between them. The CDR3 is 13 residues long. Germline loops: CDR1 MRHNA, CDR2 SNTAGT. The CDR3 loop is CASSEGTSMAQYF. In DNA form, the CDR3 reads TGTGCCAGCAGTGAGGGAACTAGCATGGCGCAGTATTTT.

V usage is TRBV2 and J usage is TRBJ2-3, with 8 positions matching TRBD2. V trimming: 8 bases; J trimming: 1 base; junction bases outside the gene matches: 2. The CDR3 length is 13 residues. Germline CDR1 is SNHLY and CDR2 is FYNNEI. This CDR3 reads CASRGGGTDTQYF. The CDR3 DNA sequence: TGTGCCAGCCGGGGGGGCGGCACAGATACGCAGTATTTT.

V is TRBV5-8 and J is TRBJ2-3; 7 positions agree with TRBD2. The CDR3 runs 14 residues. The V and J ends lost 7 bases and 6 bases, in that order; junction bases with no gene match: 11. Germline assignment: CDR1 SGHTS and CDR2 YDEGEE. Written as DNA, the CDR3 is TGTGCCAGCCGCCGGCGGGAGAGATCGGATACGCAGTATTTT. Translation: CASRRRERSDTQYF.

The chain recombines TRBV28 with TRBJ2-1; 7 nucleotides line up with TRBD2. After removal of 6 bases from V and 7 bases from J, the junction contained 3 bases not matched to a gene. The CDR3 runs to 12 residues. CDR1 and CDR2 from the germline V gene are MDHEN and SYDVKM. CDR3 region: CASRIGGNEQFF. CDR3 nucleotide sequence: TGTGCCAGCAGGATCGGGGGGAATGAGCAGTTCTTC.

The chain uses TRBV4-1 and TRBJ2-5; a weak D match, TRBD1 (6 bases). Trimming removed 1 base from V and 5 bases from J, with 14 bases in between. The CDR3 runs to 15 residues. Per the germline V gene, CDR1 is MGHRA and CDR2 is YSYEKL. The CDR3 reads CASSQARGMWETQYF. DNA for the CDR3: TGCGCCAGCAGCCAAGCCAGGGGAATGTGGGAGACCCAGTACTTC.

The rearrangement uses TRBV11-2 and TRBJ2-3; D is perhaps TRBD1 (7 bases). The ends were cut back, 4 bases at V and 12 bases at J, with 14 bases in the middle. CDR3 length: 12 residues. Germline CDR1 is SGHAT and CDR2 is FQNNGV. In DNA, the CDR3 is TGTGCCAGCAGCTCCCAGGGGGGAAGACAGTATTTT. This gives the protein CASSSQGGRQYF.

The J gene is TRBJ2-7, the V gene TRBV9; 8 bases are a match to TRBD2. The CDR3 length is 15 residues. Per germline, CDR1 SGDLS and CDR2 YYNGEE. Unmatched junction bases numbered 5, after V lost 0 bases and J lost 3 bases. CDR3 region: CASSVGAGVSYEQYF. DNA for the CDR3: TGTGCCAGCAGCGTAGGAGCGGGAGTGAGCTACGAGCAGTACTTC.

CDR3 sequence (DNA): TGTGCCAGCAGTTACTCGGCCCTAGCTAACTATGGCTACACCTTC. Its translation: CASSYSALANYGYTF. The chain uses TRBV6-5 and TRBJ1-2; no clear D gene. V lost 0 bases and J 0 bases, leaving 8 bases between the germline ends. Germline V lookup: CDR1 MNHEY, CDR2 SVGAGI. The length of the CDR3 is 15 residues.

This clone was counted once. In DNA, the CDR3 is TGTGCCAGCAGCTTGGGCAGGGAGGGTGGCTACACCTTC. Amino acid sequence: CASSLGREGGYTF. J is TRBJ1-2 and V is TRBV7-9, with a possible D match to TRBD1 (5 bases). Germline V gene sequence: CDR1 SEHNR, CDR2 FQNEAQ (reference sequence). V lost 3 bases to trimming and J lost 7 bases, with 12 bases between them. The CDR3 length is 13 residues.

For the CDR3, the DNA is TGTGCCAGCAGCCCAAACAGGGGTAATGAGCAGTTCTTC. This encodes CASSPNRGNEQFF. V is TRBV9 and J is TRBJ2-1; 7 nucleotides line up with TRBD1. Per germline, CDR1 SGDLS and CDR2 YYNGEE. V gave up 4 bases and J gave up 7 bases; unmatched junction bases: 5. This CDR3 is built from 13 residues.

In its sample, this clone was seen once. V gene TRBV4-2 combines with J gene TRBJ1-1; 8 bases agree with TRBD1. The germline CDR1 and CDR2 sequences are LGHNA and YNFKEQ. J gave up 7 bases and V 0 bases, and 7 bases lay outside the gene matches. The CDR3 sequence is 15 residues long. The CDR3 coding sequence is TGTGCCAGCAGCCAAGAAATGGGACAGGCATATGAAGCTTTCTTT. The encoded protein is CASSQEMGQAYEAFF.

The table lists this clone with a count of one. The chain joins TRBV6-6 to TRBJ1-4; 7 bases line up with TRBD1. J lost 8 bases, V lost 2 bases, and 2 bases had no gene match. The CDR3 spans 13 residues. Germline CDR1 reads MNHNY; CDR2 reads SVGAGI (reference sequence). The CDR3 loop is CASSYRGLEKLFF. The CDR3 coding sequence is TGTGCCAGCAGTTACAGGGGGCTCGAAAAACTGTTTTTT.

CDR3 region: CASSPGGDTQYF. The CDR3 region has the DNA TGTGCCAGCTCGCCCGGGGGAGATACGCAGTATTTT. V is TRBV18 and J is TRBJ2-3; perhaps TRBD2 as D (6 bases). CDR1 and CDR2 from the germline V gene are KGHSH and LQKENI. There are 12 residues in the CDR3. V dropped 6 bases and J dropped 5 bases, with 9 bases sitting between them.

The chain carries TRBV6-6 and TRBJ2-3, with 10 bases lining up with TRBD1. Germline loops: CDR1 MNHNY, CDR2 SVGAGI (reference sequence). The CDR3 contains 14 residues. V gave up 5 bases and J gave up 1 base; unmatched junction bases: 0. CDR3 residues: CASSGTGGTDTQYF. CDR3 bases: TGTGCCAGCAGTGGGACAGGGGGCACAGATACGCAGTATTTT.

The rearrangement links TRBV27 to TRBJ2-1, with TRBD2 matching over 9 bases. V shed 6 bases, J shed 4 bases, and the junction held 10 bases outside the gene matches. The CDR3 length is 16 residues. Germline-derived CDR1 and CDR2 are MNHEY and SMNVEV (reference sequence). This chain's CDR3 is CASSPQREALYNEQFF. DNA of the CDR3: TGTGCCAGCAGCCCCCAGCGGGAGGCCCTATACAATGAGCAGTTCTTC.

The chain uses TRBV7-9 and TRBJ2-2, with unresolved D. Deletions cut 4 bases from V and 6 bases from J, with 3 bases between. This CDR3 is built from 11 residues. The V gene's germline CDR1 is SEHNR and CDR2 FQNEAQ (reference sequence). CDR3 bases: TGTGCCAGCAGCTCTCCCGGGGAGCTGTTTTTT. As protein: CASSSPGELFF.